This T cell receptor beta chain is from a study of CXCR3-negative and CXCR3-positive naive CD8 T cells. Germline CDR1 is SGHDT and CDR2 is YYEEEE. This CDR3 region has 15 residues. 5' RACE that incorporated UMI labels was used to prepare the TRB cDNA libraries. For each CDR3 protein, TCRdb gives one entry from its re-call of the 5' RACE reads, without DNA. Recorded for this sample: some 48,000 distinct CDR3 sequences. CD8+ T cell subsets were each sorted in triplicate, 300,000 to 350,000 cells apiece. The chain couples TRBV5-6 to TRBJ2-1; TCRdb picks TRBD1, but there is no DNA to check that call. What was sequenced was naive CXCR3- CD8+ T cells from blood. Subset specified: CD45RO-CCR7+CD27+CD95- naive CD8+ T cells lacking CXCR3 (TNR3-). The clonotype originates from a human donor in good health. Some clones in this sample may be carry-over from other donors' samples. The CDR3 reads CASSPLGGGYNEQFF.